This TCR beta chain was identified during a study of blood T cell repertoires in COVID-19. The Seattle site enrolled patients during active infection and followed them longitudinally. CDR3 length: 14 amino acids. Germline CDR1 and CDR2: MDHEN and SYDVKM. Trimming left V 3 bases short and J 8 bases short, with 14 bases between. In the original analysis: Estimation of nucleated cell counts relied on the amplification of reference gene primers. Assay: immunoSEQ multiplex PCR; the TCRdb copy retains only in-frame clones and omits some. D and trimming come from the DNA, and the V and J calls and clone size come from that table. The data show a few hundred thousand clones, under 90% seen once.

Input material: peripheral blood. This clonotype originated in a woman aged 25-40 years with COVID-19, enrolled during active disease. This chain joins TRBV28 and TRBJ2-1; possible D gene TRBD1, 6 bases. CDR3 bases: TGTGCCAGCAGTTTCCGGGACAAGTTGGATGAGCAGTTCTTC. Protein product: CASSFRDKLDEQFF.